These T cell receptor beta chains were read from a single sample in a study of response to subunit inactivated influenza vaccine. MiXCR was run by TCRdb on the RT-PCR reads, yielding one entry per CDR3 protein. Of 860,000 or so distinct CDR3 sequences in the sample, 21% are singletons; the top ten hold roughly 10%. Here the sequenced sample was PBMCs from blood, taken around 5 days after vaccination. The receptor source for this set is a man aged 50-60 years who received an inactivated influenza vaccine. Both conserved end residues are part of each CDR3. D genes are given only for firm matches. A row's size may be missing; if present it is once, few, many or a size class.

>TRBD1|14|TRBJ2-3|TRBV30|.
CAWTGGWYTDTQYF
TGTGCCTGGACAGGGGGTTGGTACACAGATACGCAGTATTTT
>.|13|TRBJ1-2|TRBV12-3/TRBV12-4|.
CASSLGSRNGYTF
TGTGCCAGCAGTTTAGGCTCCAGGAATGGCTACACCTTC
>.|15|TRBJ2-5|TRBV7-2|few
CASSSSGLRRETQYF
TGTGCCAGCAGCTCCTCCGGGCTAAGGCGGGAGACCCAGTACTTC
>.|13|TRBJ2-7|TRBV12-3/TRBV12-4|many
CASSLALGNEQYF
TGTGCCAGCAGTTTAGCGCTGGGGAACGAGCAGTACTTC
>TRBD2|14|TRBJ2-1|TRBV20-1|many
CSARGLAGVHEQFF
TGCAGTGCTAGAGGACTAGCGGGAGTCCATGAGCAGTTCTTC
>TRBD2|16|TRBJ2-5|TRBV20-1|.
CSARDVGRAAEETQYF
TGCAGTGCTAGAGATGTGGGGAGGGCGGCGGAAGAGACCCAGTACTTC
>TRBD2|16|TRBJ2-1|TRBV7-3|.
CASGPALAGDNNEQFF
TGTGCCAGCGGCCCCGCCCTAGCGGGAGACAACAATGAGCAGTTCTTC
>.|12|TRBJ2-7|TRBV6-2/TRBV6-3|.
CASRLGNYEQYF
TGTGCCAGCAGACTAGGGAATTACGAGCAGTACTTC
>TRBD1|16|TRBJ2-5|TRBV24-1|.
CATSDSSGTGQETQYF
TGTGCCACCAGTGATTCCTCCGGGACAGGCCAAGAGACCCAGTACTTC
>.|11|TRBJ1-6|TRBV6-1|once
CASRNNSPLHF
TGTGCCAGCAGGAATAATTCACCCCTCCACTTT
>.|14|TRBJ2-5|TRBV29-1|.
CSVANQGIQETQYF
TGCAGCGTTGCGAACCAGGGAATCCAAGAGACCCAGTACTTC
>TRBD2|14|TRBJ2-7|TRBV20-1|many
CSAQGLAGGYEQYF
TGCAGTGCTCAGGGACTAGCGGGAGGTTACGAGCAGTACTTC
>TRBD1|15|TRBJ2-7|TRBV15|few
CATSRTGTGGYEQYF
TGTGCCACCAGCCGAACCGGGACAGGGGGTTACGAGCAGTACTTC
>.|12|TRBJ2-1|TRBV20-1|few
CSGQGGYNEQFF
TGCAGTGGACAGGGAGGCTACAATGAGCAGTTCTTC
>.|11|TRBJ1-1|TRBV25-1|few
CASRDNVEAFF
TGTGCCAGCCGGGACAACGTTGAAGCTTTCTTT
>.|13|TRBJ1-4|TRBV29-1|few
CSALRGLNEKLFF
TGCAGCGCTCTCAGAGGCTTAAATGAAAAACTGTTTTTT
>TRBD1|15|TRBJ1-2|TRBV7-9|.
CASSTTGGLNYGYTF
TGTGCCAGCAGCACGACAGGGGGGCTGAACTATGGCTACACCTTC
>.|14|TRBJ1-2|TRBV5-6|.
CASSSGGANYGYTF
TGTGCCAGCAGCTCAGGAGGGGCCAACTATGGCTACACCTTC
>.|15|TRBJ2-7|TRBV10-3|.
CAISESKASTYEQYF
TGTGCCATCAGTGAGTCGAAGGCTTCCACCTACGAGCAGTACTTC
>TRBD2|13|TRBJ2-3|TRBV20-1|many
CSAVLAGADTQYF
TGCAGTGCTGTACTAGCGGGAGCAGATACGCAGTATTTT
>TRBD1|17|TRBJ1-2|TRBV5-1|few
CASSLAVVRQGINGYTF
TGCGCCAGCAGCTTGGCCGTCGTTAGACAGGGGATAAATGGCTACACCTTC
>TRBD1|14|TRBJ1-2|TRBV3-1|.
CASSGQGFNYGYTF
TGTGCCAGCAGCGGACAGGGGTTTAACTATGGCTACACCTTC
>TRBD2|16|TRBJ2-1|TRBV5-4|few
CASSQEVKRGGNEQFF
TGTGCCAGCAGCCAAGAGGTTAAGCGGGGGGGCAATGAGCAGTTCTTC
>.|16|TRBJ2-3|TRBV7-3|few
CASSPGWWEGTDTQYF
TGTGCCAGCAGCCCGGGGTGGTGGGAAGGGACAGATACGCAGTATTTT
>TRBD1|13|TRBJ2-3|TRBV24-1|few
CATRDSGTDTQYF
TGTGCCACCCGGGACAGCGGAACAGATACGCAGTATTTT
>TRBD2|14|TRBJ2-7|TRBV7-2|few
CASSLTSGNYEQYF
TGTGCCAGCAGCTTGACTAGCGGGAACTACGAGCAGTACTTC
>.|15|TRBJ1-5|TRBV5-5|few
CASSFAGARSQPQHF
TGTGCCAGCAGCTTTGCAGGGGCGAGATCTCAGCCCCAGCATTTT
>TRBD1|15|TRBJ2-5|TRBV5-4|.
CASSLRDRELETQYF
TGTGCCAGCAGCTTAAGGGACAGGGAGTTGGAGACCCAGTACTTC
>TRBD2|15|TRBJ2-7|TRBV20-1|.
CSARISGGSSYEQYF
TGCAGTGCTAGAATTAGCGGGGGATCCTCCTACGAGCAGTACTTC
>.|15|TRBJ2-6|TRBV5-1|few
CASSMTASGANVLTF
TGCGCCAGCAGCATGACAGCATCTGGGGCCAACGTCCTGACTTTC
>.|12|TRBJ2-7|TRBV20-1|few
CSARDGEDEQYF
TGCAGTGCTAGAGATGGGGAGGACGAGCAGTACTTC
>TRBD1|16|TRBJ2-7|TRBV5-1|.
CASSLSTGGEIYEQYF
TGCGCCAGCAGCTTGAGTACAGGGGGCGAAATCTACGAGCAGTACTTC
>TRBD1|13|TRBJ2-7|TRBV20-1|.
CSAATGTGKNPPF
TGCAGTGCTGCTACCGGGACAGGCAAGAACCCGCCCTTC
>TRBD1|18|TRBJ2-6|TRBV20-1|few
CSARPPTGTRSGANVLTF
TGCAGTGCTAGGCCCCCGACAGGGACCCGCTCTGGGGCCAACGTCCTGACTTTC
>.|16|TRBJ1-2|TRBV4-2|.
CASSQDLRVFTYGYTF
TGTGCCAGCAGCCAAGATCTGAGGGTTTTTACCTATGGCTACACCTTC
>.|13|TRBJ2-3|TRBV6-2/TRBV6-3|many
CASSWRLARGQYF
TGTGCCAGCAGCTGGAGACTGGCGAGAGGGCAGTATTTT
>TRBD1|13|TRBJ2-5|TRBV12-3/TRBV12-4|many
CASSWGQKETQYF
TGTGCCAGCAGTTGGGGACAGAAAGAGACCCAGTACTTC
>.|15|TRBJ2-5|TRBV18|.
CASSPILAAQETQYF
TGTGCCAGCTCACCAATACTGGCAGCTCAAGAGACCCAGTACTTC
>TRBD2|15|TRBJ2-1|TRBV28|many
CASSPWTSGNNEQFF
TGTGCCAGCAGTCCCTGGACTAGCGGAAACAATGAGCAGTTCTTC
>.|14|TRBJ2-6|TRBV6-1|.
CASVPYSGANVLTF
TGTGCCAGCGTCCCATACTCTGGGGCCAACGTCCTGACTTTC
>.|17|TRBJ2-7|TRBV4-2|few
CASSQLAYAQPPYEQYF
TGTGCCAGCAGCCAACTAGCCTATGCGCAACCGCCCTACGAGCAGTACTTC
>TRBD1|14|TRBJ1-2|TRBV20-1|few
CSALREGQGNGYTF
TGCAGTGCTCTAAGAGAGGGACAGGGGAATGGCTACACCTTC
>TRBD1|14|TRBJ2-5|TRBV6-5|.
CASSYRGLRETQYF
TGTGCCAGCAGTTACAGGGGGCTGAGGGAGACCCAGTACTTC
>TRBD2|16|TRBJ2-1|TRBV10-3|few
CAISTPTPSGLSEQFF
TGTGCCATCAGTACCCCGACTCCTAGCGGGTTGAGTGAGCAGTTCTTC
>.|14|TRBJ1-2|TRBV4-2|few
CASSQDTGRSGYTF
TGTGCCAGCAGCCAGGACACAGGCAGAAGCGGCTACACCTTC
>TRBD1|14|TRBJ2-5|TRBV11-1|.
CASSPRTGEETQYF
TGTGCCAGCAGCCCCCGGACAGGGGAAGAGACCCAGTACTTC
>TRBD2|15|TRBJ2-5|TRBV12-3/TRBV12-4|many
CASSFRLATAETQYF
TGTGCCAGCAGTTTTCGACTAGCGACAGCGGAGACCCAGTACTTC
>.|14|TRBJ2-7|TRBV5-1|few
CASSWTQGSYEQYF
TGCGCCAGCAGCTGGACACAGGGTTCCTACGAGCAGTACTTC
>.|16|TRBJ2-3|TRBV7-2|many
CASSPQTGYYTDTQYF
TGTGCCAGCAGCCCCCAGACAGGCTACTACACAGATACGCAGTATTTT
>TRBD2|16|TRBJ2-1|TRBV4-3|many
CASSQAETSGNNEQFF
TGCGCCAGCAGCCAAGCGGAGACTAGCGGGAACAATGAGCAGTTCTTC
>.|15|TRBJ2-7|TRBV5-6|.
CASSHSDRPLYEQYF
TGTGCCAGCAGTCACTCCGACAGGCCCCTCTACGAGCAGTACTTC